A selection of T cell receptor beta chains follows, all from one sample in a study of T-cell reconstitution after alpha-beta-depleted transplantation in children. TCRdb re-derived calls from the PCR reads in MiXCR, one entry per CDR3 protein. The table includes fewer than 550,000 distinct CDR3 sequences, roughly 11% detected once. The source was PBMCs, mostly from graft donor cells, collected 180 days after TCRalphabeta/CD19-depleted stem cell transplant. The receptor set was obtained from a female patient younger than 10 who had a stem cell transplant for aplastic anemia, so the T cells may come from the graft donor. The CDR3 runs from the conserved cysteine through the conserved F or W. The D gene is left open where the match is weak. Expanded clones get a size class; other rows say once, few or many, or leave the size out.

d_call: TRBD2; j_call: TRBJ2-7; v_call: TRBV20-1; clone_size: few; cdr3_aa: CSARVVAGVYEQYF; cdr3_nt: TGCAGTGCTAGAGTCGTAGCGGGAGTCTACGAGCAGTACTTC
d_call: TRBD2; j_call: TRBJ2-7; v_call: TRBV29-1; clone_size: -; cdr3_aa: CSVLAGAYEQYF; cdr3_nt: TGCAGCGTTTTAGCGGGAGCTTACGAGCAGTACTTC
d_call: -; j_call: TRBJ1-2; v_call: TRBV29-1; clone_size: few; cdr3_aa: CSVVVTDYGYTF; cdr3_nt: TGCAGCGTTGTGGTCACAGACTATGGCTACACCTTC
d_call: -; j_call: TRBJ2-7; v_call: TRBV13; clone_size: -; cdr3_aa: CASSKPTYEQYF; cdr3_nt: TGTGCCAGCAGTAAGCCCACCTACGAGCAGTACTTC
d_call: TRBD2; j_call: TRBJ2-2; v_call: TRBV10-3; clone_size: many; cdr3_aa: CAIRASGRGSTGELFF; cdr3_nt: TGTGCCATCAGGGCTAGCGGGAGAGGAAGCACCGGGGAGCTGTTTTTT
d_call: -; j_call: TRBJ2-2; v_call: TRBV19; clone_size: many; cdr3_aa: CASSIVGSTGELFF; cdr3_nt: TGTGCCAGTAGTATAGTTGGCAGCACCGGGGAGCTGTTTTTT
d_call: -; j_call: TRBJ1-2; v_call: TRBV27; clone_size: many; cdr3_aa: CASSLMWTDRWEDGYTF; cdr3_nt: TGTGCCAGCAGTTTAATGTGGACGGATCGGTGGGAGGATGGCTACACCTTC
d_call: -; j_call: TRBJ2-7; v_call: TRBV20-1; clone_size: -; cdr3_aa: CSASAGTEAYEQYF; cdr3_nt: TGCAGTGCTTCCGCGGGGACAGAAGCCTACGAGCAGTACTTC
d_call: -; j_call: TRBJ2-3; v_call: TRBV7-2; clone_size: -; cdr3_aa: CASSSRGPTVTDTQYF; cdr3_nt: TGTGCCAGCAGCTCCAGAGGACCGACAGTCACAGATACGCAGTATTTT
d_call: -; j_call: TRBJ1-5; v_call: TRBV5-1; clone_size: once; cdr3_aa: CASSFGEGNQPQHF; cdr3_nt: TGCGCCAGCAGCTTTGGGGAGGGCAATCAGCCCCAGCATTTT
d_call: -; j_call: TRBJ2-1; v_call: TRBV20-1; clone_size: few; cdr3_aa: CSASLRGRVNEQFF; cdr3_nt: TGCAGTGCTAGTCTCCGGGGGCGAGTGAATGAGCAGTTCTTC
d_call: TRBD1; j_call: TRBJ2-3; v_call: TRBV29-1; clone_size: many; cdr3_aa: CSVTTGGGTDTQYF; cdr3_nt: TGCAGCGTTACGACAGGGGGCGGCACAGATACGCAGTATTTT
d_call: TRBD1; j_call: TRBJ2-2; v_call: TRBV7-2; clone_size: -; cdr3_aa: CASSSFLGQGPRELFF; cdr3_nt: TGTGCCAGCAGCTCCTTCCTGGGACAGGGGCCTAGGGAGCTGTTTTTT
d_call: -; j_call: TRBJ2-7; v_call: TRBV2; clone_size: -; cdr3_aa: CASRVLSYEQYF; cdr3_nt: TGTGCCAGCAGGGTCCTCTCCTACGAGCAGTACTTC
d_call: -; j_call: TRBJ2-7; v_call: TRBV5-1; clone_size: many; cdr3_aa: CASSLGVNYEQYF; cdr3_nt: TGCGCCAGCAGCTTGGGGGTAAACTACGAGCAGTACTTC
d_call: -; j_call: TRBJ2-3; v_call: TRBV29-1; clone_size: few; cdr3_aa: CSVEAGPTRTDTQYF; cdr3_nt: TGCAGCGTTGAGGCAGGTCCAACCCGCACAGATACGCAGTATTTT
d_call: TRBD1; j_call: TRBJ2-7; v_call: TRBV12-3/TRBV12-4; clone_size: -; cdr3_aa: CASSAGTGVYEQYF; cdr3_nt: TGTGCCAGCAGTGCCGGGACAGGGGTCTACGAGCAGTACTTC
d_call: -; j_call: TRBJ2-1; v_call: TRBV28; clone_size: many; cdr3_aa: CASRRQVAYNEQFF; cdr3_nt: TGTGCCAGCCGACGACAGGTAGCCTACAATGAGCAGTTCTTC
d_call: -; j_call: TRBJ2-7; v_call: TRBV18; clone_size: few; cdr3_aa: CASSPAALTSSYEQYF; cdr3_nt: TGTGCCAGCTCACCAGCCGCGTTGACGAGCTCCTACGAGCAGTACTTC
d_call: -; j_call: TRBJ1-1; v_call: TRBV15; clone_size: -; cdr3_aa: CATSRDRAGDTEAFF; cdr3_nt: TGTGCCACCAGCAGAGATAGGGCAGGAGACACTGAAGCTTTCTTT
d_call: -; j_call: TRBJ1-1; v_call: TRBV28; clone_size: -; cdr3_aa: CASSLGAGYTEAFF; cdr3_nt: TGTGCCAGCAGTCTAGGGGCAGGCTACACTGAAGCTTTCTTT
d_call: -; j_call: TRBJ2-5; v_call: TRBV28; clone_size: -; cdr3_aa: CASSASPRDIRGPQTQYF; cdr3_nt: TGTGCCAGCAGTGCTTCTCCCCGGGACATCCGAGGGCCCCAAACCCAGTACTTC
d_call: -; j_call: TRBJ2-5; v_call: TRBV10-3; clone_size: many; cdr3_aa: CAISDREETQYF; cdr3_nt: TGTGCCATCAGTGACAGGGAAGAGACCCAGTACTTC
d_call: -; j_call: TRBJ1-1; v_call: TRBV20-1; clone_size: -; cdr3_aa: CSARVGGTGTTEAFF; cdr3_nt: TGCAGTGCTAGAGTAGGTGGTACAGGGACCACTGAAGCTTTCTTT
d_call: -; j_call: TRBJ1-1; v_call: TRBV27; clone_size: few; cdr3_aa: CASSPHVRGNTEAFF; cdr3_nt: TGTGCCAGCAGCCCACATGTCAGGGGAAACACTGAAGCTTTCTTT
d_call: -; j_call: TRBJ2-7; v_call: TRBV20-1; clone_size: few; cdr3_aa: CSASPHVLATYEQYF; cdr3_nt: TGCAGTGCTAGCCCCCACGTACTGGCGACCTACGAGCAGTACTTC
d_call: TRBD2; j_call: TRBJ2-1; v_call: TRBV20-1; clone_size: many; cdr3_aa: CSARMAGGPYNEQFF; cdr3_nt: TGCAGTGCTAGAATGGCGGGAGGGCCCTACAATGAGCAGTTCTTC